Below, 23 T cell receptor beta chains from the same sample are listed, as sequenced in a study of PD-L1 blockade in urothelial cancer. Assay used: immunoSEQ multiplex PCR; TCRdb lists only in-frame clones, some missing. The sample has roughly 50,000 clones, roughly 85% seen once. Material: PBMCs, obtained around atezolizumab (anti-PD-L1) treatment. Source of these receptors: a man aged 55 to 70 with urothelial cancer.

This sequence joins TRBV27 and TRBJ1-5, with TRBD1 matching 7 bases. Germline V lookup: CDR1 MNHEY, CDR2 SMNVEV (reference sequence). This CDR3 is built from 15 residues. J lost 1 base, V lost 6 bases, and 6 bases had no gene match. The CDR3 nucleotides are TGTGCCAGCAGGGTCTACAGGGGAAGCAATCAGCCCCAGCATTTT. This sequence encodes CASRVYRGSNQPQHF.

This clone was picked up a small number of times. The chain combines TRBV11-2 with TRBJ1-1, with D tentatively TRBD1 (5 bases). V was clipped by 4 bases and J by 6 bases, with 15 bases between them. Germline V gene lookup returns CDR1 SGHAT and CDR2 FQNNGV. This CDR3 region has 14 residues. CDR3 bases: TGTGCCAGCAGCTCCGACAGTCCCCGCGCTGAAGCTTTCTTT. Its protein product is CASSSDSPRAEAFF.

The CDR3 here is CASKNLGDRGRGETQYF. The CDR3 DNA follows: TGCGCCAGCAAAAACCTCGGGGACAGGGGGCGAGGGGAGACCCAGTACTTC. The genes are TRBV10-2 and TRBJ2-5; 12 positions match TRBD1. With 7 bases clipped from V and 5 bases from J, the junction kept 14 bases outside the gene matches. Germline V lookup: CDR1 WSHSY, CDR2 SAAADI. CDR3 size: 17 residues.

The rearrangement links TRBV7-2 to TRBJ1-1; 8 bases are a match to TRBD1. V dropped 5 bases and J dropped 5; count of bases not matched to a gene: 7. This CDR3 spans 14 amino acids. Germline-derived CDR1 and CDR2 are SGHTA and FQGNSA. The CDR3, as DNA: TGTGCCAGCAGCCCCGACAGGGGAGGGACTGAAGCTTTCTTT. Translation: CASSPDRGGTEAFF.

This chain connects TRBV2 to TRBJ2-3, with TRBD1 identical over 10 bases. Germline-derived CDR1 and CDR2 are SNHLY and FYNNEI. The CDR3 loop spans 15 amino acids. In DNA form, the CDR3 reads TGTGGCAGAGGGACAGGGGCCGGTAGCACAGATACGCAGTATTTT. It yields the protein CGRGTGAGSTDTQYF.

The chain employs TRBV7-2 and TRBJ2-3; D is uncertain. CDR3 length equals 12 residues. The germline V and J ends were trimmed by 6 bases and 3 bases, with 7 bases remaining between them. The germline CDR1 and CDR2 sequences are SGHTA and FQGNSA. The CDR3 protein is CASRYNTDTQYF. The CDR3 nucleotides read TGTGCCAGCAGGTACAATACAGATACGCAGTATTTT.

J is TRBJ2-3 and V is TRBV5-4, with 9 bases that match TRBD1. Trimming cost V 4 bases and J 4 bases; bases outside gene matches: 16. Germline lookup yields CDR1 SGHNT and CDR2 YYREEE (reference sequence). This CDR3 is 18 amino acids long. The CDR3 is CASSPKGTGTGRPDTQYF. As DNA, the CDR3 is TGTGCCAGCAGCCCAAAGGGCACCGGGACAGGGAGGCCAGATACGCAGTATTTT.

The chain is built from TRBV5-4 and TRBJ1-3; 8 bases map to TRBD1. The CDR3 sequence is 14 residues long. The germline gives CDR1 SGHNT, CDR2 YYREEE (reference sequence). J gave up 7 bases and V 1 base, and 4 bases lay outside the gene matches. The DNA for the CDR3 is TGTGCCAGCAGCTTGACAGGGGGTCTGAACACCATATATTTT. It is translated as CASSLTGGLNTIYF.

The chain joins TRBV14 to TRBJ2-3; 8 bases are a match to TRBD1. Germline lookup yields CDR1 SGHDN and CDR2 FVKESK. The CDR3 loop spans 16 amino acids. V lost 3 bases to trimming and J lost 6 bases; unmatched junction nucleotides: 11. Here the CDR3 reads CASSQMGGQGSDTQYF. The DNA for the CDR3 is TGTGCCAGCAGCCAGATGGGAGGACAGGGTTCGGATACGCAGTATTTT. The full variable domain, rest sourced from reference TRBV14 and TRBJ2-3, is EAGVTQFPSHSVIEKGQTVTLRCDPISGHDNLYWYRRVMGKEIKFLLHFVKESKQDESGMPNNRFLAERTGGTYSTLKVQPAELEDSGVYFCASSQMGGQGSDTQYFGPGTRLTVL.

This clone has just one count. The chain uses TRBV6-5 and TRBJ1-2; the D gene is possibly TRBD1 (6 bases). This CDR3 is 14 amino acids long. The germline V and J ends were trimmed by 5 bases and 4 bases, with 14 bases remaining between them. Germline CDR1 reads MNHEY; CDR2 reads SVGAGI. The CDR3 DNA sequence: TGTGCCAGCAGTAACCGAGGGACACCCTATGGCTACACCTTC. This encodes CASSNRGTPYGYTF.

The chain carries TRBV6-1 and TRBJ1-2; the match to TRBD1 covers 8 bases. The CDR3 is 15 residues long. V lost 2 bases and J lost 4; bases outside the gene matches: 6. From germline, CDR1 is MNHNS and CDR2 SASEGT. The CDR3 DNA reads TGTGCCAGCAGTGAATTGTCAGGGGGCAGCTATGGCTACACCTTC. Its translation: CASSELSGGSYGYTF.

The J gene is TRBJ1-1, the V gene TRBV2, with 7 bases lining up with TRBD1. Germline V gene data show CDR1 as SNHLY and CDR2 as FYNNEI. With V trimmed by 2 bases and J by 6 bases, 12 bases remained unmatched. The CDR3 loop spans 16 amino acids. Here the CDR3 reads CASSERGQIGGSEAFF. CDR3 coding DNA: TGTGCCAGCAGTGAAAGGGGACAGATTGGAGGTTCTGAAGCTTTCTTT.

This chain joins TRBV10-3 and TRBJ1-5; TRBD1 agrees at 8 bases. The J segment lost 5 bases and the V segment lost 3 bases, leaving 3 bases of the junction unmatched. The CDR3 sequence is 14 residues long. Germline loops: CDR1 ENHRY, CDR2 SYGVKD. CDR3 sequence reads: CAISDGQGHQPQHF. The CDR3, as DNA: TGTGCCATCAGTGACGGACAGGGTCATCAGCCCCAGCATTTT.

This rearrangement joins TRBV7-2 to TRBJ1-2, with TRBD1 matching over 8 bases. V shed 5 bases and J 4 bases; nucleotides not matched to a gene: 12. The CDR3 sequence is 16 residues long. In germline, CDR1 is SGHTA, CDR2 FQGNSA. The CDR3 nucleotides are TGTGCCAGCAGCCCGCGCGGGGGACAGGACAGCTATGGCTACACCTTC. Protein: CASSPRGGQDSYGYTF.

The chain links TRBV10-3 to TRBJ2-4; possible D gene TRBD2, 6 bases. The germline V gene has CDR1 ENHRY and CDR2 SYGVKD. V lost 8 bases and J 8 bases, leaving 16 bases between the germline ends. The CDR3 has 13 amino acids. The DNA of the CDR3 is TGTGCCATCGGCGCAGCGGGCATGGACATTCAGTACTTC. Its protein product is CAIGAAGMDIQYF.

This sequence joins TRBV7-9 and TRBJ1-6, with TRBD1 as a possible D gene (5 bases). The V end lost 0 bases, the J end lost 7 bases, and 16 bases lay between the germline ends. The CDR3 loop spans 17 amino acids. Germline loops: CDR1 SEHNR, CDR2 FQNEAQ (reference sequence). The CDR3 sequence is CASSLALGGGKNSPLHF. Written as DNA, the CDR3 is TGTGCCAGCAGCTTAGCTTTGGGGGGAGGAAAGAATTCACCCCTCCACTTT. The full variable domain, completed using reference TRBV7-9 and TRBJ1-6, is DTGVSQNPRHKITKRGQNVTFRCDPISEHNRLYWYRQTLGQGPEFLTYFQNEAQLEKSRLLSDRFSAERPKGSFSTLEIQRTEQGDSAMYLCASSLALGGGKNSPLHFGNGTRLTVT.

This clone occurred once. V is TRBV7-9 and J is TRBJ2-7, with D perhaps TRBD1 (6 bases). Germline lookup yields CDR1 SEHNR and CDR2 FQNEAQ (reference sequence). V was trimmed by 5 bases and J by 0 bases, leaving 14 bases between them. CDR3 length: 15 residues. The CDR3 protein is CASSTPDRFSYEQYF. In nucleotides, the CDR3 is TGTGCCAGCAGCACCCCGGACAGATTCTCCTACGAGCAGTACTTC.

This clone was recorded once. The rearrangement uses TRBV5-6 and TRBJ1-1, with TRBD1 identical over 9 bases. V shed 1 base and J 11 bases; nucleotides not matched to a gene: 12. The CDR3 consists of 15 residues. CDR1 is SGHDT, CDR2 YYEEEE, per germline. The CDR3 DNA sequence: TGTGCCAGCAGCTTGAAGGTCCCGGGACAGGGCTCTGCTTTCTTT. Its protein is CASSLKVPGQGSAFF.

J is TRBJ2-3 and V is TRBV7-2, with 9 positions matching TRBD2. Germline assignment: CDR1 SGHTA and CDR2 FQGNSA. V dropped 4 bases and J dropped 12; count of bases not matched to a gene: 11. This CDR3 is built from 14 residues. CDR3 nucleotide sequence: TGTGCCAGCAGCTCCGGGTTAGCGGGGGCCCCACAGTATTTT. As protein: CASSSGLAGAPQYF.

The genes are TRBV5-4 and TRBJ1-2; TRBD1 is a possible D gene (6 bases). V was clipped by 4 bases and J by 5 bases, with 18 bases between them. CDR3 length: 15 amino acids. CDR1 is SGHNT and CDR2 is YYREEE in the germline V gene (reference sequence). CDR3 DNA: TGTGCCAGCAGCGCCCGTTCACAGGGATTATATGGCTACACCTTC. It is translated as CASSARSQGLYGYTF.

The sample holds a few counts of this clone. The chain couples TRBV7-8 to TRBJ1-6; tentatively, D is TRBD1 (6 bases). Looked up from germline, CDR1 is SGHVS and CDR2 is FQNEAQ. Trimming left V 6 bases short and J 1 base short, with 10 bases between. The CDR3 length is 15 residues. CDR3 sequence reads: CASRRGGSYNSPLHF. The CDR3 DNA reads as TGTGCCAGCAGGAGGGGGGGTTCCTATAATTCACCCCTCCACTTT.

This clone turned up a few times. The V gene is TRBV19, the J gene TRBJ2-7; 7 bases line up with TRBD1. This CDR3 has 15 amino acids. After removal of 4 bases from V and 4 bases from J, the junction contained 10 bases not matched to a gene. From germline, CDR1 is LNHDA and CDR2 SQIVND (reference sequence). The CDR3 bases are TGTGCCAGTAGTACGCTCTCCGGGACAGTATACGAGCAGTACTTC. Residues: CASSTLSGTVYEQYF. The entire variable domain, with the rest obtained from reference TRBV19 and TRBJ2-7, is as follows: DGGITQSPKYLFRKEGQNVTLSCEQNLNHDAMYWYRQDPGQGLRLIYYSQIVNDFQKGDIAEGYSVSREKKESFPLTVTSAQKNPTAFYLCASSTLSGTVYEQYFGPGTRLTVT.

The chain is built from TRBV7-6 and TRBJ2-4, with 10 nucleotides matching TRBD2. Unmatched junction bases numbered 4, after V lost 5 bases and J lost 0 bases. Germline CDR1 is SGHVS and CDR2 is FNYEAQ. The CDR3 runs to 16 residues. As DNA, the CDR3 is TGTGCCAGCAGCCGGACTAGCGGCCTAGCCAAAAACATTCAGTACTTC. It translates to CASSRTSGLAKNIQYF.